This is a list of T cell receptor beta chains from one sample in a study of blood T cell repertoires in COVID-19. The table came from immunoSEQ multiplex PCR; TCRdb's copy has only in-frame clones and leaves some out. The table lists under 300,000 clones, about 90% of them singletons. Specimen: PBMCs or T cells enriched from blood (not recorded which). These receptors were obtained from a human donor in a cohort exposed to, infected with or recovered from COVID-19 (not recorded which). The donor label of this sample is uncertain. CDR3s include the opening cysteine and the closing phenylalanine or tryptophan. The D gene is left open where the match is weak. Size is stated for part of the rows, as once, few or many counts, or as a class when the clone is expanded.

>TRBJ2-1|.|TRBV4-1|.
TGCGCCAGCAGCCAAAACTCCAATGAGCAGTTCTTC
CASSQNSNEQFF
>TRBJ1-4|.|TRBV30|.
TGTGCCTGGACACGGGCAACTAATGAAAAACTGTTTTTT
CAWTRATNEKLFF
>TRBJ2-7|.|TRBV6-6|.
TGTGCCAGCAGTTACTCGATAACAGGGTTAAGTGACGAGCAGTACTTC
CASSYSITGLSDEQYF
>TRBJ2-7|once|TRBV7-8|.
TGTGCCAGCAGCTTATTTGGGACAAACTACGAGCAGTACTTC
CASSLFGTNYEQYF
>TRBJ1-1|.|TRBV7-9|.
TGTGCCAGCAGCTTAGCTAATTTCCGCGACAGAAACATGAACACTGAAGCTTTCTTT
CASSLANFRDRNMNTEAFF
>TRBJ1-6|.|TRBV30|TRBD1
TGTGCCTGGAGTGGACAGGGGAATTCACCCCTCCACTTT
CAWSGQGNSPLHF
>TRBJ2-4|.|TRBV2|.
TGTGCCAGCAGTGAAGGGGCGCTAGCCAAAAACATTCAGTACTTC
CASSEGALAKNIQYF
>TRBJ1-4|once|TRBV7-9|TRBD1
TGTGCCAGCAGTTACTCTTCTCAGGGGGCGCGGGGTGAAAAACTGTTTTTT
CASSYSSQGARGEKLFF
>TRBJ2-3|.|TRBV24-1|TRBD2
TGTGCCACCAGTGGGCTAGCGGGGAGATTGGGAACCACAGATACGCAGTATTTT
CATSGLAGRLGTTDTQYF
>TRBJ1-2|.|TRBV4-1|.
TGCGCCAGCAGCCAAGATCGCGCAGGCTATGGCTACACCTTC
CASSQDRAGYGYTF
>TRBJ2-3|.|TRBV9|.
TGTGCCAGCAGCCCAGGGTCGCACACAGATACGCAGTATTTT
CASSPGSHTDTQYF
>TRBJ2-3|.|TRBV12-3/TRBV12-4|.
TGTGCCAGCAGTTTAGCGCGGGATACGCAGTATTTT
CASSLARDTQYF
>TRBJ2-1|.|TRBV19|TRBD1
TGTGCCAGTAGTCCTACCGGGACAGTAAGAGTTTGGAATGAGCAGTTCTTC
CASSPTGTVRVWNEQFF
>TRBJ1-4|once|TRBV29-1|TRBD1
TGCAGCGTAAGGGACAGGATGGAAAAACTGTTTTTT
CSVRDRMEKLFF
>TRBJ2-1|.|TRBV12-3/TRBV12-4|.
TGTGCCAGCAGTCTATACAATGAGCAGTTCTTC
CASSLYNEQFF
>TRBJ1-1|.|TRBV19|TRBD1
TGTGCCAGTAGTAAGGAGGCCAGGGGGAGAACTGAAGCTTTCTTT
CASSKEARGRTEAFF
>TRBJ1-1|.|TRBV7-2|.
TGTGCCAGCAGCCGGGGGGAAAGGGAGGATAAAGCTTTCTTT
CASSRGEREDKAFF
>TRBJ2-3|.|TRBV5-1|TRBD1
TGCGCCAGCAGCTTGGGCAGGGGGAGCACAGATACGCAGTATTTT
CASSLGRGSTDTQYF
>TRBJ2-1|once|TRBV6-2/TRBV6-3|TRBD2
TGTGCCAGCAGTTACGACGGCGGGGGTTCCTACAATGAGCAGTTCTTC
CASSYDGGGSYNEQFF
>TRBJ2-1|.|TRBV4-1|TRBD1
TGCGCCAGCAGCCAAGACGGGGACAGGGGATCCTACAATGAGCAGTTCTTC
CASSQDGDRGSYNEQFF
>TRBJ1-6|.|TRBV5-1|.
TGCGCCAGCAGCTTGACAGACAATAATTCACCCCTCCACTTT
CASSLTDNNSPLHF
>TRBJ2-3|.|TRBV10-3|TRBD2
TGTGCCATCAGTACTCAAGCGGGGGTGGTCACAGATACGCAGTATTTT
CAISTQAGVVTDTQYF
>TRBJ1-4|once|TRBV4-2|TRBD1
TGTGCCAGCAGCCAGTTGGGACAGGGGGCTGAAAAACTGTTTTTT
CASSQLGQGAEKLFF
>TRBJ2-7|.|TRBV29-1|TRBD1
TGCAGCGTCGGGACAGGGCAACACGGGGTCAACGAGCAGTACTTC
CSVGTGQHGVNEQYF
>TRBJ1-1|once|TRBV4-1|.
TGCGCCAGCAGCCCCGTCGGGGGGCACACTGAAGCTTTCTTT
CASSPVGGHTEAFF
>TRBJ2-7|.|TRBV4-3|TRBD2
TGCGCCAGCAGCCAAGATCCGACTAGCGGACGTGAGCAGTACTTC
CASSQDPTSGREQYF
>TRBJ1-1|.|TRBV19|.
TGTGCCAGTAGCCTAAGACTTCAAGGGGCCCCTGAAGCTTTCTTT
CASSLRLQGAPEAFF
>TRBJ1-2|once|TRBV3-1/TRBV3-2|.
TGTGCCAGCAGCGATATTGGAGTCCCCCATGGCTACACCTTC
CASSDIGVPHGYTF
>TRBJ1-1|.|TRBV25-1|TRBD1
TGTGCCAGCAGTGATTGGGGACAGGGTTTGGGAGCTTTCTTT
CASSDWGQGLGAFF
>TRBJ2-5|.|TRBV5-1|TRBD1
TGCGCCAGCAGTCTACAGGGGGAGACCCAGTACTTC
CASSLQGETQYF
>TRBJ1-5|few|TRBV27|.
TGTGCCAGCAGTTATGGGGGAGGCGGGCAGCCCCAGCATTTT
CASSYGGGGQPQHF
>TRBJ1-2|.|TRBV27|.
TGTGCCAGCAGTTCCATGGTTGTGGGGGCAGCTAACTATGGCTACACCTTC
CASSSMVVGAANYGYTF
>TRBJ1-6|.|TRBV28|TRBD1
TGTGCCAGCACCATCCGGCCTCCAAGGGACAGGCCCCTCCACTTT
CASTIRPPRDRPLHF
>TRBJ2-5|.|TRBV7-6|TRBD2
TGTGCCAGCAGCTTAGCGGCTAGCGGAGTTCTCCGGGAGACCCAGTACTTC
CASSLAASGVLRETQYF
>TRBJ1-1|.|TRBV29-1|.
TGCAGCGCGCTATCAGGCACTGAAGCTTTCTTT
CSALSGTEAFF
>TRBJ2-7|.|TRBV5-6|.
TGTGCCAGCAGCTTGGACAGGGTTAACGAGCAGTACTTC
CASSLDRVNEQYF